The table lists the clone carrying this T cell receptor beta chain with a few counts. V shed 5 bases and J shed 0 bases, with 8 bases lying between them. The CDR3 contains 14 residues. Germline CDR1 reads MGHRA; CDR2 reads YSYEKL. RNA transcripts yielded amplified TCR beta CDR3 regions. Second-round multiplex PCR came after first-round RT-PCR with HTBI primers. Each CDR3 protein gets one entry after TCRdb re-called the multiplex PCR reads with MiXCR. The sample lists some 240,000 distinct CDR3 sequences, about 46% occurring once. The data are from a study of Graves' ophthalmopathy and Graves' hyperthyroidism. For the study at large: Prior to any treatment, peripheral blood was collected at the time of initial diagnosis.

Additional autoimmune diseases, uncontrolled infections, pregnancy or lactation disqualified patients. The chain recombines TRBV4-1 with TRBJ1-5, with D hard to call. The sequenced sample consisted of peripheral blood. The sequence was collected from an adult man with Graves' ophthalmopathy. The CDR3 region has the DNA TGCGCCAGCAGCTGGACGGTTAGCAATCAGCCCCAGCATTTT. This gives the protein CASSWTVSNQPQHF.